These T cell receptor beta chains were read from a single sample in a study of blood T cell repertoires in COVID-19. Measured with immunoSEQ multiplex PCR; TCRdb has only the in-frame clones, and not every one. This sample yields 84,000 or so clones, of which 60% to 85% are seen a single time; about 10% belongs to the top ten. Sequencing input: peripheral blood. The receptors here all came from a human donor in a cohort sampled during active COVID-19. Both conserved end residues are part of each CDR3. Each record gives: clone size, D gene, J gene, V gene, CDR3 protein, CDR3 DNA. The D gene is left open where the match is weak. Some rows mark clone size as missing; the rest say once, few, many or name a class of expanded clone.

NA	NA	TRBJ1-6	TRBV6-6	CASSTRRPGTDSPLHF	TGTGCCAGCAGCACACGTAGGCCAGGAACGGATTCACCCCTCCACTTT
NA	TRBD1	TRBJ2-7	TRBV5-1	CASSFDRDEQYF	TGCGCCAGCAGCTTCGACAGGGACGAGCAGTACTTC
NA	TRBD1	TRBJ2-7	TRBV6-1	CASSDRDREFYEQYF	TGTGCCAGCAGTGACCGGGACAGGGAATTCTACGAGCAGTACTTC
NA	TRBD2	TRBJ2-3	TRBV3-1/TRBV3-2	CASSQGLAGGTSTDTQYF	TGTGCCAGCAGCCAAGGCTTAGCGGGGGGGACTAGCACAGATACGCAGTATTTT
NA	TRBD1	TRBJ2-7	TRBV2	CASMDRGHEQYF	TGTGCCAGCATGGACAGGGGGCATGAGCAGTACTTC
NA	NA	TRBJ1-2	TRBV18	CASSQGANYGYTF	TGTGCCAGCTCACAGGGGGCTAACTATGGCTACACCTTC
NA	NA	TRBJ2-2	TRBV5-1	CASSLSTVGPGELFF	TGCGCCAGCAGCTTATCGACAGTGGGTCCCGGGGAGCTGTTTTTT
NA	NA	TRBJ2-5	TRBV5-1	CASSLEASVKKETQYF	TGCGCCAGCAGCTTGGAAGCTAGCGTTAAGAAAGAGACCCAGTACTTC
NA	NA	TRBJ2-5	TRBV11-3	CASSPSPGGETQYF	TGTGCCAGCAGCCCCAGCCCCGGCGGAGAGACCCAGTACTTC
NA	TRBD1	TRBJ1-1	TRBV2	CASSETGYYTEAFF	TGTGCCAGCAGTGAGACAGGGTATTACACTGAAGCTTTCTTT
once	NA	TRBJ1-2	TRBV5-1	CASSPSGYYGYTF	TGCGCCAGCAGCCCGTCGGGGTACTATGGCTACACCTTC
NA	TRBD1	TRBJ2-2	TRBV6-2/TRBV6-3	CASSLFDRAQFANTGELFF	TGTGCCAGCAGTTTGTTCGACAGGGCCCAGTTCGCGAACACCGGGGAGCTGTTTTTT
NA	NA	TRBJ1-2	TRBV7-2	CASSDPGGYGYTF	TGTGCCAGCAGCGACCCCGGGGGCTATGGCTACACCTTC
NA	NA	TRBJ1-1	TRBV28	CASSSVFETEAFF	TGTGCCAGCAGTTCCGTATTCGAGACTGAAGCTTTCTTT
NA	TRBD2	TRBJ2-7	TRBV10-1	CASRVGGESLPPADYEQYF	TGCGCCAGCAGAGTGGGGGGGGAGTCCCTCCCGCCTGCCGACTACGAGCAGTACTTC